This T cell receptor beta chain was captured in a study of OX40 agonist ivuxolimab in advanced cancers. Turning to the overall study: Ivuxolimab was a fully human IgG2 agonistic monoclonal antibody targeting the costimulatory receptor OX40 (CD134). Partial responses occurred in three dose-escalation patients, of whom one had hepatocellular carcinoma and two had cutaneous melanoma. The paper reports the monotherapy dose-escalation portion (N of about 50 patients) of the phase I ivuxolimab trial. Of the 50 to 55 dose-escalation patients, hepatocellular carcinoma was present in about 19, melanoma in around 15, renal cell carcinoma in 9 and head and neck cancer in 9. Prior anti-PD-1, anti-PD-L1 or anti-CTLA-4 therapy was permitted, and checkpoint inhibitors had been received by 40% to 50% of dose-escalation patients. Intravenous ivuxolimab was administered to patients every 2 weeks at six dose levels: 0.01, 0.1, 0.3, 1.5, 3 and 10 mg/kg. The dose-escalation cohort was 82.7% male with a mean age of about 58 years, ranging from about 23 to 85. Peripheral TCRbeta sequencing aimed to test whether ivuxolimab altered TCR sequence diversity and caused clonal T-cell expansion. What the work shows at the level of the full study, not this receptor alone: Partial responders in the 0.1-3.0 mg/kg groups had among the lowest normalized peripheral clonal expansion, especially among CD8+ T cells. Which antigens the clonally expanded peripheral T cells were specific for was not determined. Low levels of normalized T-cell clonal expansion were also shown by some nonresponding patients. At doses of 0.1 to 3.0 mg/kg, clonal expansion of both CD4+ and CD8+ blood T cells was observed from baseline to week 6. After ivuxolimab, more expanded clones were found on average in CD8+ T cells than in CD4+ T cells.

In the case of this clone: What antigen it recognizes has not been identified. No much larger clone exists at a distance of one base, and base qualities are not known.

The germline V gene specifies MNHEY as CDR1 and SVGAGI as CDR2. V is reduced by 5 bases and J by 6 bases, leaving a spacing of 16 bases between them. Including cysteine and phenylalanine, the CDR3 has 15 amino acids. Only the CDR3 region is kept as DNA, spanning 45 bases read in frame from base 1. Genomic DNA was extracted from sorted cells for sequencing of the TCRbeta CDR3 region. TCRbeta CDR3 regions were sequenced using the immunoSEQ Assay. TCRdb retrieved this table from immuneACCESS and kept in-frame rearrangements only. Not all clones are present; in checked studies, unresolved V genes account for under half, and no reason is known for the remainder. A total of about 73,000 clones appear in this sample, approximately 90% of them only once. 0.4% to 0.65% of the sample is taken by the ten largest. Patients with a history of autoimmune disease or receiving systemic immunosuppression were excluded from the trial. Peripheral blood for TCR sequencing was drawn from every dose cohort at baseline, at cycle 4 day 1 and at cycle 7 day 1. Samples came from an open-label, multicenter, first-in-human phase I dose-escalation trial of ivuxolimab. Adults with locally advanced or metastatic melanoma, renal cell, hepatocellular, or head and neck squamous cell carcinoma were enrolled in the trial. Before TCR sequencing, CD4+ T cells and CD8+ T cells from peripheral blood were sorted into separate populations.

This receptor was taken from an adult with an advanced solid tumor such as melanoma, head and neck, liver or kidney cancer. The sample was CD4+ or CD8+ T cells sorted from blood, taken in a trial of the OX40 agonist ivuxolimab. This chain is built from TRBV6-5 and TRBJ2-2, with TRBD1 tentatively as D gene (6 bases match). The bases are TGTGCCAGCAGTCACCCGCTTGGGGGCGCCGGGGAGCTGTTTTTT. Its product reads: CASSHPLGGAGELFF.